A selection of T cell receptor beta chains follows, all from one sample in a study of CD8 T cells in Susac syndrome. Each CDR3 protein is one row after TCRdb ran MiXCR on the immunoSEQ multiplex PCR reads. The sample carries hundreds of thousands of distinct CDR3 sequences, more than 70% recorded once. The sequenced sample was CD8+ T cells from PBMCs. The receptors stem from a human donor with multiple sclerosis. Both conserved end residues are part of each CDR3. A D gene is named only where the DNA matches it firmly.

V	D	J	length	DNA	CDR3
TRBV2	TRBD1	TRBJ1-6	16	TGTGCCAGCAGTGCCTGGGACAGGGGAGGCAATTCACCCCTCCACTTT	CASSAWDRGGNSPLHF
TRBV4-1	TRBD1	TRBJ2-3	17	TGCGCCAGCAGCCATGCAACCGGGACAGGGGACACAGATACGCAGTATTTT	CASSHATGTGDTDTQYF
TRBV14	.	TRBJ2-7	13	TGTGCCAGCAGCCCGACAGCCGTCTACGAGCAGTACTTC	CASSPTAVYEQYF
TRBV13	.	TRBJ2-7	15	TGTGCCAGCAGCCGTCGGACAGCAGTAACCTACGAGCAGTACTTC	CASSRRTAVTYEQYF
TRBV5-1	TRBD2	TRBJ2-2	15	TGCGCCAGCAGCTTTAGCGGGAGGCCCGGCGGGGAGCTGTTTTTT	CASSFSGRPGGELFF
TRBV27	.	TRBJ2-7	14	TGTGCCAGCAAATTTGGGCAGAACCGTGTCGAGCAGTACTTC	CASKFGQNRVEQYF
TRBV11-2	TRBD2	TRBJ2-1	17	TGTGCCAGCAGCTTATCCGGGTCTAGCGGGGGGTCTGAGGAGCAGTTCTTC	CASSLSGSSGGSEEQFF
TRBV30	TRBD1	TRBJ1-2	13	TGTGCCTGGTTTGTCGGTGCAGGGGGCGACTACACCTTC	CAWFVGAGGDYTF
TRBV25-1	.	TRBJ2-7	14	TGTGCCAGCAGTGAATCGTGGACAATGGGGGAGCAGTACTTC	CASSESWTMGEQYF
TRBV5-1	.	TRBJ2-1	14	TGCGCCAGCAGCTCCGGTTTAGAATACAATGAGCAGTTCTTC	CASSSGLEYNEQFF
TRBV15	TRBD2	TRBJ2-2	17	TGTGCCACCAGCAGAGATTGGGTAGCGGGGGTCACCAGGGAGCTGTTTTTT	CATSRDWVAGVTRELFF